Each of the 19 T cell receptor beta chains below was sequenced from the same sample in a study of regulatory T cells in long-lasting Graves disease. Relying on iRepertoire HTBI primers and Arm-PCR of CDR3 regions, the team built TCR beta libraries. TCRdb independently ran MiXCR on the multiplex PCR reads; one entry per CDR3 protein. The profile shows around 400,000 distinct CDR3 sequences, around a sixth of them singletons. Indicated time point: newly diagnosed GD, antithyroid drugs for less than 3 months. The TCR library was made from RNA that had been extracted from PBMCs in TRIzol. The source was peripheral blood mononuclear cells (PBMCs), collected at new diagnosis, from a patient treated with antithyroid drugs. Receptors originate from a female donor with Graves disease.

This clonotype showed up many times. V and J are TRBV2 and TRBJ1-6; 7 bases align to TRBD1. V shed 5 bases and J 7 bases; nucleotides not matched to a gene: 5. Germline V gene data show CDR1 as SNHLY and CDR2 as FYNNEI. This CDR3 is built from 14 residues. CDR3 in amino acids: CASSWDRGNSPLHF. Here the CDR3 DNA reads TGTGCCAGCAGTTGGGACAGAGGAAATTCACCCCTCCACTTT.

This clonotype was recorded at least ten times. The chain is built from TRBV6-1 and TRBJ1-4, with 10 nucleotides matching TRBD1. The V gene end was trimmed by 5 bases and the J gene end by 8 bases; junction bases not matched to a gene: 5. This CDR3 has 14 residues. Germline loops: CDR1 MNHNS, CDR2 SASEGT. The CDR3 region is CASSPGQGKEKLFF. The CDR3 coding sequence is TGTGCCAGCAGTCCGGGACAGGGGAAGGAAAAACTGTTTTTT.

The chain links TRBV11-2 to TRBJ1-1; 8 nucleotides line up with TRBD1. This CDR3 spans 17 amino acids. V trimming: 1 base; J trimming: 0 bases; junction bases outside the gene matches: 7. Germline V CDR1 and CDR2: SGHAT, FQNNGV. This CDR3 reads CASSLGTGGGMNTEAFF. The CDR3 nucleotides are TGTGCCAGCAGCTTAGGAACAGGGGGTGGGATGAACACTGAAGCTTTCTTT.

Many counts were recorded for this clonotype. The chain is built from TRBV15 and TRBJ2-3, with 9 bases matching TRBD1. In germline, CDR1 is LNHNV, CDR2 YYDKDF (reference sequence). This CDR3 is 18 amino acids long. Trimming cost V 0 bases and J 3 bases; bases outside gene matches: 10. CDR3 residues: CATSRDQGQGRRTDTQYF. DNA of the CDR3: TGTGCCACCAGCAGAGATCAAGGACAGGGGAGGCGGACAGATACGCAGTATTTT.

The chain recombines TRBV20-1 with TRBJ2-1; possibly TRBD2 for D (6 bases). This CDR3 is built from 15 residues. Looked up from germline, CDR1 is DFQATT and CDR2 is SNEGSKA (reference sequence). V lost 3 bases and J lost 3, with 15 bases in between. The CDR3 DNA follows: TGCAGTGCTAGTTTCAGGGCGGGGATCTACAATGAGCAGTTCTTC. Its translation: CSASFRAGIYNEQFF.

In its sample, this clonotype was seen many times. CDR3 protein: CASSQNEKLFF. In DNA form, the CDR3 reads TGTGCCAGCAGCCAAAATGAAAAACTGTTTTTT. The V and J genes are TRBV12-3 or TRBV12-4 and TRBJ1-4; D is unresolved. The CDR3 sequence is 11 residues long. Trimming took 6 bases from V and 5 from J, leaving 4 bases between them.

Many counts were recorded for this clonotype. J is TRBJ1-5 and V is TRBV12-5, with 10 bases that match TRBD1. The V and J ends lost 5 bases and 2 bases, in that order; junction bases with no gene match: 9. The CDR3 sequence is 17 residues long. CDR1 and CDR2 from the germline V gene are LGHNT and FRNRAP. The CDR3 loop reads CASGRDRGQVGNQPQHF. The CDR3, as DNA: TGTGCTAGTGGTCGAGACAGGGGGCAGGTTGGCAATCAGCCCCAGCATTTT.

This clonotype was detected ten times or more. This chain connects TRBV27 to TRBJ1-4; D is undetermined. From germline, CDR1 is MNHEY and CDR2 SMNVEV (reference sequence). V was clipped by 0 bases and J by 8 bases, with 7 bases between them. CDR3 length equals 13 residues. CDR3 region: CASSLSGWEKLFF. In nucleotides, the CDR3 is TGTGCCAGCAGTTTATCCGGGTGGGAAAAACTGTTTTTT.

This sequence joins TRBV4-1 and TRBJ2-1; perhaps TRBD2 as D (6 bases). The V gene lost 1 base and the J gene lost 7 bases, with 11 bases spanning the gap. Germline V CDR1 and CDR2: MGHRA, YSYEKL. The CDR3 totals 14 residues. As DNA, the CDR3 is TGCGCCAGCAGCCAAGTCCTCCGGGGGAATGAGCAGTTCTTC. Protein: CASSQVLRGNEQFF.

V and J are TRBV5-1 and TRBJ2-5; D gene ambiguous. The germline V and J ends were trimmed by 0 bases and 1 base, with 10 bases remaining between them. The CDR3 contains 15 residues. CDR1 and CDR2 from the germline V gene are SGHRS and YFSETQ. As DNA, the CDR3 is TGCGCCAGCAGCTTGGTACCTGAAAGCCAAGAGACCCAGTACTTC. It yields the protein CASSLVPESQETQYF.

The table lists this clonotype with many counts. The rearrangement uses TRBV7-2 and TRBJ1-1, with 8 bases lining up with TRBD1. Germline trimming cut 3 bases from V and 4 bases from J; bases unmatched to any gene: 10. The CDR3 loop spans 16 amino acids. Germline V lookup: CDR1 SGHTA, CDR2 FQGNSA. The DNA of the CDR3 is TGTGCCAGCAGCTTCGGACAGGGAAGTCAGTTCACTGAAGCTTTCTTT. As protein: CASSFGQGSQFTEAFF.

Ten or more counts support this clonotype. V is TRBV5-1 and J is TRBJ2-7; 7 nucleotides line up with TRBD1. CDR3 length: 14 amino acids. With 4 bases clipped from V and 2 bases from J, the junction kept 6 bases outside the gene matches. In germline, CDR1 is SGHRS, CDR2 YFSETQ. The CDR3 sequence is CASSEPGQTYEQYF. CDR3 in DNA: TGCGCCAGCAGCGAGCCGGGACAGACCTACGAGCAGTACTTC.

V gene TRBV11-2 combines with J gene TRBJ2-3; a weak D match, TRBD2 (5 bases). Trimming removed 1 base from V and 2 bases from J, with 7 bases in between. The germline CDR1 and CDR2 sequences are SGHAT and FQNNGV. CDR3 length: 14 residues. DNA of the CDR3: TGTGCCAGCAGCTTAGGCGACTACACAGATACGCAGTATTTT. This gives the protein CASSLGDYTDTQYF.

The chain uses TRBV4-1 and TRBJ2-1; TRBD2 aligns across 15 bases. Looked up from germline, CDR1 is MGHRA and CDR2 is YSYEKL. This CDR3 spans 19 amino acids. V was pared by 0 bases and J by 8 bases, with 11 bases of the junction left unmatched. The CDR3 here is CASSQDPGLAGGFWDEQFF. The CDR3 DNA reads TGCGCCAGCAGCCAAGATCCAGGACTAGCGGGAGGGTTTTGGGATGAGCAGTTCTTC.

This clonotype showed up many times. The rearrangement joins TRBV7-9 to TRBJ2-7; tentatively, D is TRBD1 (6 bases). Trimming took 2 bases from V and 2 from J, leaving 16 bases between them. Germline V gene data show CDR1 as SEHNR and CDR2 as FQNEAQ (reference sequence). The CDR3 extends over 16 amino acids. The CDR3 DNA follows: TGTGCCAGCAGCTTACGGGACACTTACCCACCCTACGAGCAGTACTTC. This translates into CASSLRDTYPPYEQYF.

This clonotype was counted ten times or more. The chain employs TRBV11-3 and TRBJ1-1; 9 bases match TRBD1. V trimming: 0 bases; J trimming: 6 bases; junction bases outside the gene matches: 14. The CDR3 spans 18 residues. Germline CDR1 is SGHNT and CDR2 is YENEEA. The CDR3, as DNA: TGTGCCAGCAGCTTAGACGTGATCCGGGACAGGGATTTCGCTGAAGCTTTCTTT. Its translation is CASSLDVIRDRDFAEAFF.

This clonotype showed up many times. V usage is TRBV28 and J usage is TRBJ2-7; TRBD1 matches at 9 bases. The germline V gene has CDR1 MDHEN and CDR2 SYDVKM. V dropped 6 bases and J dropped 0; count of bases not matched to a gene: 18. This CDR3 comprises 19 residues. In DNA form, the CDR3 reads TGTGCCAGCAGCCTAACCCCTATTGGGACAGGGCCCTTCTCCTACGAGCAGTACTTC. Translated: CASSLTPIGTGPFSYEQYF.

In its sample, this clonotype was seen many times. The V call is TRBV28, the J call TRBJ1-5; 7 bases map to TRBD1. With V trimmed by 6 bases and J by 0 bases, 14 bases remained unmatched. Germline V CDR1 and CDR2: MDHEN, SYDVKM. This CDR3 spans 18 amino acids. Here the CDR3 reads CASRPPVGGQLSNQPQHF. The CDR3 DNA reads TGTGCCAGCAGACCCCCAGTGGGGGGACAGCTTAGCAATCAGCCCCAGCATTTT.

This clonotype was recorded at least ten times. J is TRBJ2-1 and V is TRBV30, with D perhaps being TRBD1 or TRBD2 (5 bases each). CDR1 and CDR2 (germline): GTSNPN, SVGIG (reference sequence). Trimming pared 0 bases from V and 5 bases from J, leaving 17 bases between. This CDR3 has 16 amino acids. DNA for the CDR3: TGTGCCTGGAGTGTACGGGTGGGGGTGCTGGACAATGAGCAGTTCTTC. Translated: CAWSVRVGVLDNEQFF.